One sample yielded the 26 T cell receptor beta chains listed below, sequenced in a study of blood T cells in healthy people across ages. A second PCR, run for roughly 7 to 12 cycles, used a sample-barcoded 5' primer plus a J-beta primer mix. MiXCR, run by TCRdb on the 5' RACE reads, gives a single entry per CDR3 protein. The sample shows some 1.1 million distinct CDR3 sequences, 35% to 45% of them seen only once. The sample comprised blood. These receptors all stem from a man aged 18-30 years in good health.

This clonotype has just a few counts. The chain uses TRBV7-2 and TRBJ1-4, with no clear D. This CDR3 has 14 amino acids. Deletions cut 2 bases from V and 10 bases from J, with 14 bases between. Germline CDR1 SGHTA, CDR2 FQGNSA. The CDR3 DNA is TGTGCCAGCAGCTTAAAGGTTCTCAAGGGAAAACTGTTTTTT. It yields the protein CASSLKVLKGKLFF.

This chain joins TRBV20-1 and TRBJ1-1, with D perhaps TRBD1 (5 bases). This CDR3 comprises 13 residues. Trimming shortened V by 0 bases and J by 10 bases, and 15 bases separated the two germline ends. Germline CDR1 reads DFQATT; CDR2 reads SNEGSKA (reference sequence). Here the CDR3 DNA reads TGCAGTGCTAGAGATCGGCAGGGCGACGGAGCTTTCTTT. It is translated as CSARDRQGDGAFF.

This clonotype was seen once. A single base separates this from a much larger clone, so it may be a read error. This chain connects TRBV6-5 to TRBJ2-3; D remains ambiguous. The CDR3 is made up of 15 amino acids. Germline V lookup: CDR1 MNHEY, CDR2 SVGAGI. Between the trimmed V and J ends, which lost 2 bases and 1 base, there was a span of 10 bases. The CDR3 is CASSYAHPRTDTQYF. The CDR3 region has the DNA TGTGCCAGCAGTTACGCACACCCCCGCACAGATACGCAGTATTTT.

This clonotype appeared many times. The chain joins TRBV6-5 to TRBJ2-5, with TRBD1 as a possible D gene (6 bases). Germline V gene lookup returns CDR1 MNHEY and CDR2 SVGAGI. V lost 4 bases and J 2 bases, leaving 11 bases between the germline ends. This CDR3 has 14 residues. The CDR3 nucleotides are TGTGCCAGCAGTTTGTTACAGGGACAAGAGACCCAGTACTTC. As protein: CASSLLQGQETQYF.

The chain recombines TRBV7-8 with TRBJ2-1; 8 bases agree with TRBD2. In germline, CDR1 is SGHVS, CDR2 FQNEAQ. The CDR3 consists of 15 residues. The V gene end was trimmed by 7 bases and the J gene end by 2 bases; junction bases not matched to a gene: 7. The CDR3 bases are TGTGCCAGCACCGCTAAGACTAGCGCCTACAATGAGCAGTTCTTC. Translated, it gives CASTAKTSAYNEQFF.

The genes are TRBV7-6 and TRBJ2-3; D call uncertain. Germline V gene sequence: CDR1 SGHVS, CDR2 FNYEAQ. The CDR3 covers 18 residues. V lost 4 bases to trimming and J lost 0 bases, with 20 bases between them. CDR3 nucleotides: TGTGCCAGCAGCTCAAGAAGCAATACTCTTTCTAGCACAGATACGCAGTATTTT. Its protein product is CASSSRSNTLSSTDTQYF.

The V gene is TRBV20-1, the J gene TRBJ2-3; possibly TRBD1 or TRBD2 for D (5 bases each). CDR1 and CDR2 from the germline V gene are DFQATT and SNEGSKA (reference sequence). There are 14 residues in the CDR3. V shed 6 bases and J shed 0 bases, with 13 bases lying between them. In DNA form, the CDR3 reads TGCAGTGCGCCGGGACGCCGGAGCACAGATACGCAGTATTTT. Translated: CSAPGRRSTDTQYF.

The sample holds a few counts of this clonotype. The chain links TRBV9 to TRBJ2-5, with 12 bases matching TRBD2. J lost 5 bases, V lost 1 base, and 9 bases had no gene match. From germline, CDR1 is SGDLS and CDR2 YYNGEE. This CDR3 spans 17 amino acids. The CDR3 bases are TGTGCCAGCAGCGTAACCCCTAGCGGGGGGGTGAGGGAGACCCAGTACTTC. It codes for CASSVTPSGGVRETQYF.

Only a few counts were recorded for this clonotype. V usage is TRBV27 and J usage is TRBJ2-1, with 7 bases lining up with TRBD2. With 5 bases clipped from V and 3 bases from J, the junction kept 7 bases outside the gene matches. The CDR3 sequence is 15 residues long. Per germline, CDR1 MNHEY and CDR2 SMNVEV (reference sequence). CDR3 bases: TGTGCCAGCAGTGTGGCGGGGGACCTCTACAATGAGCAGTTCTTC. Translated: CASSVAGDLYNEQFF.

The V gene is TRBV7-8, the J gene TRBJ2-3; D possibly corresponds to TRBD2 (6 bases). V was pared by 0 bases and J by 6 bases, with 19 bases between. Germline loops: CDR1 SGHVS, CDR2 FQNEAQ. This CDR3 region has 17 residues. The CDR3 loop reads CASSLAGGRVGADTQYF. CDR3 coding DNA: TGTGCCAGCAGCTTAGCCGGGGGTAGGGTCGGTGCGGATACGCAGTATTTT.

J is TRBJ1-1 and V is TRBV15; no firm D call. Looked up from germline, CDR1 is LNHNV and CDR2 is YYDKDF (reference sequence). The CDR3 sequence is 14 residues long. With 0 bases removed from V and 1 base from J, the gap between germline ends came to 6 bases. The DNA for the CDR3 is TGTGCCACCAGCAGAGATTTAAAGAACACTGAAGCTTTCTTT. Translation: CATSRDLKNTEAFF.

This clonotype was seen only a few times. The chain employs TRBV20-1 and TRBJ1-1; tentative D call: TRBD1 (6 bases). Trimming stripped 4 bases from V and 4 bases from J, with 16 bases between. The CDR3 contains 14 residues. Germline loops: CDR1 DFQATT, CDR2 SNEGSKA (reference sequence). The DNA of the CDR3 is TGCAGTGCTACCCCCGGGGGAGGGGGCACTGAAGCTTTCTTT. Translating gives CSATPGGGGTEAFF.

The CDR3 protein is CASSQVNQAASYVTDTQYF. For the CDR3, the DNA is TGCGCCAGCAGCCAAGTAAACCAAGCGGCTTCATATGTCACAGATACGCAGTATTTT. The chain combines TRBV4-1 with TRBJ2-3; D possibly corresponds to TRBD2 (5 bases). CDR1 and CDR2 from the germline V gene are MGHRA and YSYEKL. CDR3 length: 19 amino acids. V was cut by 1 base and J by 2 bases, with 22 bases left in between.

This clonotype was recorded many times. V is TRBV7-8 and J is TRBJ1-2, with 8 nucleotides matching TRBD1. V dropped 3 bases and J dropped 4; count of bases not matched to a gene: 7. The CDR3 loop spans 15 amino acids. The germline V gene encodes CDR1 SGHVS and CDR2 FQNEAQ. CDR3 loop: CASSFDRGLGYGYTF. CDR3 DNA sequence: TGTGCCAGCAGCTTTGACAGGGGTCTTGGCTATGGCTACACCTTC.

The chain carries TRBV7-2 and TRBJ1-5, with 8 bases aligning to TRBD1. With 5 bases clipped from V and 3 bases from J, the junction kept 6 bases outside the gene matches. This CDR3 region has 15 residues. Germline V gene data show CDR1 as SGHTA and CDR2 as FQGNSA. This CDR3 is CASSPRTGPNQPQHF. CDR3 DNA sequence: TGTGCCAGCAGCCCCAGGACAGGGCCCAATCAGCCCCAGCATTTT.

The chain links TRBV15 to TRBJ2-7; 9 positions agree with TRBD1. The CDR3 length is 16 residues. V was pared by 0 bases and J by 3 bases, with 6 bases of the junction left unmatched. CDR1 and CDR2 from the germline V gene are LNHNV and YYDKDF (reference sequence). In DNA, the CDR3 is TGTGCCACCAGCAGAGATTTAAAGACAGGGGGCTACGAGCAGTACTTC. Its translation: CATSRDLKTGGYEQYF. The complete variable domain, with remaining parts taken from reference TRBV15 and TRBJ2-7, reads DAMVIQNPRYQVTQFGKPVTLSCSQTLNHNVMYWYQQKSSQAPKLLFHYYDKDFNNEADTPDNFQSRRPNTSFCFLDIRSPGLGDTAMYLCATSRDLKTGGYEQYFGPGTRLTVT.

This chain connects TRBV9 to TRBJ1-2; D is undetermined. This CDR3 is built from 15 residues. Germline assignment: CDR1 SGDLS and CDR2 YYNGEE. V lost 0 bases and J 4 bases, leaving 13 bases between the germline ends. CDR3 loop: CASSVEEGYGYGYTF. As DNA, the CDR3 is TGTGCCAGCAGCGTAGAGGAAGGGTACGGCTATGGCTACACCTTC.

This chain uses TRBV20-1 with TRBJ1-1; TRBD1 matches 8 bases. J gave up 1 base and V 2 bases, and 3 bases lay outside the gene matches. This CDR3 has 14 amino acids. CDR1 is DFQATT, CDR2 SNEGSKA, per germline (reference sequence). The DNA of the CDR3 is TGCAGTGCTAGACTCGACAGGGGGAACACTGAAGCTTTCTTT. Protein sequence: CSARLDRGNTEAFF.

Many counts were recorded for this clonotype. The chain links TRBV7-9 to TRBJ1-1; maybe TRBD1 (6 bases). This CDR3 is 14 amino acids long. The germline V gene has CDR1 SEHNR and CDR2 FQNEAQ (reference sequence). Trimming took off 4 bases at V and 11 bases at J, with 20 bases between the two ends. CDR3 nucleotide sequence: TGTGCCAGCAGCTCCACAGGGAAATTATTTGATGCTTTCTTT. Its translation: CASSSTGKLFDAFF.

The CDR3 protein is CASSPANLYEQYF. CDR3 bases: TGTGCCAGCTCCCCGGCCAACCTCTACGAGCAGTACTTC. The chain carries TRBV27 and TRBJ2-7; no reliable D call. V was cut by 8 bases and J by 3 bases, with 14 bases left in between. The V gene's germline CDR1 is MNHEY and CDR2 SMNVEV (reference sequence). The CDR3 totals 13 residues.

This clonotype was detected once. V gene TRBV21-1 combines with J gene TRBJ1-3; TRBD1 reflects the table's D call only, with no check against the DNA. TRBV21-1 is termed a pseudogene. The CDR3 is made up of 16 amino acids. This chain's CDR3 is CASSKAPGDSGNTIYF. The CDR3 bases are TGTGCCAGCAGCAAAGCACCGGGGGACTCTGGAAACACCATATATTTT.

The chain uses TRBV4-3 and TRBJ1-4; D may be TRBD1 (5 bases). Germline V gene sequence: CDR1 LGHNA, CDR2 YSLEER. V was pared by 4 bases and J by 8 bases, with 17 bases between. This CDR3 has 15 amino acids. The CDR3 protein is CASSRGGTGREKLFF. The CDR3 bases are TGCGCCAGCAGCCGGGGAGGAACAGGAAGGGAAAAACTGTTTTTT.

This clonotype was observed at least ten times. The genes are TRBV20-1 and TRBJ1-2, with 7 bases aligning to TRBD1. The CDR3 is 12 amino acids. Germline CDR1 and CDR2: DFQATT and SNEGSKA (reference sequence). The trim removed 6 bases at V and 3 bases at J, leaving 4 bases unmatched. The CDR3, as DNA: TGCAGTGCGCCAGACAGGGACTATGGCTACACCTTC. This translates into CSAPDRDYGYTF.

A few counts support this clonotype. The chain joins TRBV5-6 to TRBJ1-2, with D tentatively TRBD1 (6 bases). The V and J ends lost 3 bases and 13 bases respectively, with 19 bases between them. The germline V gene encodes CDR1 SGHDT and CDR2 YYEEEE. The CDR3 runs to 13 residues. The CDR3 coding sequence is TGTGCCAGCAGCTCGGACAGAACTATGGTTGGCACCTTC. Its protein product is CASSSDRTMVGTF.

The rearrangement uses TRBV25-1 and TRBJ1-4; D is perhaps TRBD1 (5 bases). The CDR3 has 15 amino acids. V was shortened by 1 base and J by 8 bases, with 14 bases between the two germline ends. Germline values: CDR1 MGHDK, CDR2 SYGVNS. The CDR3: CASSESPGMKEKLFF. The DNA of the CDR3 is TGTGCCAGCAGTGAATCCCCAGGGATGAAGGAAAAACTGTTTTTT.

This clonotype has only a few counts. The chain carries TRBV3-1 and TRBJ1-6, with D maybe TRBD1 (6 bases). Deletions cut 7 bases from V and 5 bases from J, with 15 bases between. Germline V gene sequence: CDR1 LGHDT, CDR2 YNNKEL (reference sequence). This CDR3 contains 15 residues. This CDR3 reads CASKEQGRDNSPLHF. CDR3 bases: TGTGCCAGCAAGGAACAGGGTCGAGATAATTCACCCCTCCACTTT.